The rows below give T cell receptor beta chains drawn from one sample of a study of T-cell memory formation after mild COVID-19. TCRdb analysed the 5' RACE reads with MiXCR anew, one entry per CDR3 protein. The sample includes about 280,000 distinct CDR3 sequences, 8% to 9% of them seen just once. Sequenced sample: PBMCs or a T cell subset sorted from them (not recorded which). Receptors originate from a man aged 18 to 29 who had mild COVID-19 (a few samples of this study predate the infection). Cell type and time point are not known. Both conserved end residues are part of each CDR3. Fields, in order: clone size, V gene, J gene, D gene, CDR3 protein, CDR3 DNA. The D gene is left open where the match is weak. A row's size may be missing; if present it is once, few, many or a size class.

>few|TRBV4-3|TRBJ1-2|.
CASSQESRMGGYTF
TGCGCCAGCAGCCAAGAATCCAGAATGGGTGGCTACACCTTC
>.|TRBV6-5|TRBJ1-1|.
CASSQTAPGEAFF
TGTGCCAGCAGCCAGACTGCTCCGGGTGAAGCTTTCTTT
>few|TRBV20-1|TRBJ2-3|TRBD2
CSARPLAGPTDTQYF
TGCAGTGCTAGGCCCTTAGCGGGGCCCACAGATACGCAGTATTTT
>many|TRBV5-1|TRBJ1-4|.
CASSLRPASNEKLFF
TGCGCCAGCAGCCTCCGACCGGCGAGTAATGAAAAACTGTTTTTT
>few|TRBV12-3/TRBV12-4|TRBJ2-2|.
CASSPFGSNTGELFF
TGTGCCAGCAGTCCCTTCGGGTCGAACACCGGGGAGCTGTTTTTT
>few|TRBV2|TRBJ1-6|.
CASSVVGGPNSPLHF
TGTGCCAGCAGTGTAGTGGGGGGGCCTAATTCACCCCTCCACTTT
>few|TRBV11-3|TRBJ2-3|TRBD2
CASSLGLAGGGPDTQYF
TGTGCCAGCAGCTTAGGACTAGCGGGGGGTGGGCCAGATACGCAGTATTTT
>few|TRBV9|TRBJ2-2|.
CASSVSQAFTGELFF
TGTGCCAGCAGCGTGTCGCAGGCTTTCACCGGGGAGCTGTTTTTT
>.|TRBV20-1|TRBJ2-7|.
CSAKPDYLYEQYF
TGCAGTGCCAAGCCCGACTATCTCTACGAGCAGTACTTC
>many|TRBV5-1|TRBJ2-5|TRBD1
CASSFSDRVTETQYF
TGCGCCAGCAGCTTCTCAGACAGGGTTACGGAGACCCAGTACTTC
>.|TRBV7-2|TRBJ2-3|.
CASSLAVGGGTDTQYF
TGTGCCAGCAGCTTAGCGGTGGGAGGAGGCACAGATACGCAGTATTTT
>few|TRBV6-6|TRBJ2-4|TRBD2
CASSYGDSGGAAKNIQYF
TGTGCCAGCAGTTATGGGGATAGCGGGGGGGCAGCCAAAAACATTCAGTACTTC
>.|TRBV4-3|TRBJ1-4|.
CASSHTGGERGEKLFF
TGCGCCAGCAGCCACACGGGCGGGGAAAGGGGTGAAAAACTGTTTTTT
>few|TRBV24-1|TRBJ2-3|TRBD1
CATSDTGTGSTDTQYF
TGTGCCACCAGTGACACCGGGACAGGATCCACAGATACGCAGTATTTT
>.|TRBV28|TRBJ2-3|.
CASSSDSISTDTQYF
TGTGCCAGCAGCTCAGACAGTATAAGCACAGATACGCAGTATTTT
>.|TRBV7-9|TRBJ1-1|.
CASNQGPLNTEAFF
TGTGCCAGCAATCAGGGGCCATTGAACACTGAAGCTTTCTTT
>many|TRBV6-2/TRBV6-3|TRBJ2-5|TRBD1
CASSLRTGASPQYF
TGTGCCAGCAGTCTTCGGACAGGGGCTAGTCCCCAGTACTTC
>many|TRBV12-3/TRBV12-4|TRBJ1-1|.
CASSLQGSTEAFF
TGTGCCAGCAGTTTACAGGGCTCCACTGAAGCTTTCTTT
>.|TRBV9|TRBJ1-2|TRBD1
CASSIGQGADGYTF
TGTGCCAGCAGCATTGGACAGGGGGCTGATGGCTACACCTTC
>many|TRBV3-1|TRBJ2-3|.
CASSLRTDNTDTQYF
TGTGCCAGCAGCCTTCGGACAGACAACACAGATACGCAGTATTTT
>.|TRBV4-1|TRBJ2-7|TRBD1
CASSQGPGQKYEQYF
TGCGCCAGCAGCCAAGGGCCGGGACAGAAATACGAGCAGTACTTC
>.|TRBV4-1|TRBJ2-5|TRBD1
CASSLPGGAQTQYF
TGCGCCAGCAGCCTTCCAGGGGGCGCGCAGACCCAGTACTTC
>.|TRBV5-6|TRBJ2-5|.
CASSFRSTRGETQYF
TGTGCCAGCAGCTTCCGGAGCACCCGGGGAGAGACCCAGTACTTC
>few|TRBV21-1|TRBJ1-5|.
CASPIRDRAAQPQHF
TGTGCCAGCCCAATCAGGGACCGGGCGGCTCAGCCCCAGCATTTT
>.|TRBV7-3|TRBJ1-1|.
CASSPSGTNTEAFF
TGTGCCAGCAGCCCCTCCGGGACGAACACTGAAGCTTTCTTT
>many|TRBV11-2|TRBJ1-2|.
CASSLAGGYTF
TGTGCCAGCAGCTTGGCGGGGGGCTACACCTTC
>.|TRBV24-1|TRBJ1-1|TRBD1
CATSDEPDRDDYTEAFF
TGTGCCACCAGTGATGAACCTGACAGGGATGATTACACTGAAGCTTTCTTT
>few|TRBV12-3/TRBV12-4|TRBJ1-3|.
CASSSTVGNTIYF
TGTGCCAGCAGTTCGACAGTTGGAAACACCATATATTTT
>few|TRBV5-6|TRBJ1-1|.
CASSLVHSPIEAFF
TGTGCCAGCAGCTTGGTTCACAGCCCTATTGAAGCTTTCTTT
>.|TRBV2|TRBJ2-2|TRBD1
CASSTGGAGGELFF
TGTGCCAGCAGCACAGGGGGCGCGGGCGGGGAGCTGTTTTTT
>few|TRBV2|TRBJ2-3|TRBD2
CAPRGIRGGTDTQYF
TGTGCCCCCCGGGGTATACGGGGGGGGACAGATACGCAGTATTTT
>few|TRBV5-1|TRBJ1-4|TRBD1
CASSLEGTGLNEKLFF
TGCGCCAGCAGCTTAGAGGGGACAGGGCTCAATGAAAAACTGTTTTTT
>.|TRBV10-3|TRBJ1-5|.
CAISESKVSGTRGNQPQHF
TGTGCCATCAGTGAGTCGAAGGTTTCGGGGACCCGGGGCAATCAGCCCCAGCATTTT
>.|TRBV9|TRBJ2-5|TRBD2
CASSVTAGYQETQYF
TGTGCCAGCAGCGTGACAGCGGGGTACCAAGAGACCCAGTACTTC
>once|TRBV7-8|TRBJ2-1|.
CASSEHTSWWGNEQFF
TGTGCCAGCAGCGAACATACTAGCTGGTGGGGCAATGAGCAGTTCTTC
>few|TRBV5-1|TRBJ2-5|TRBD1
CASSSGQGGQQETQYF
TGCGCCAGCAGCTCAGGACAGGGCGGACAGCAAGAGACCCAGTACTTC
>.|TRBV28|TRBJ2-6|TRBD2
CASCPSGGPFRSGANVLTF
TGTGCCAGCTGCCCTAGCGGGGGGCCGTTCCGCTCTGGGGCCAACGTCCTGACTTTC
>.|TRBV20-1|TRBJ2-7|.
CSARAWGAYEQYF
TGCAGTGCTAGAGCATGGGGAGCCTACGAGCAGTACTTC
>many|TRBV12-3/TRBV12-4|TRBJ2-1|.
CASSVWRRGHPNEQFF
TGTGCCAGCAGTGTTTGGAGGCGGGGGCACCCCAATGAGCAGTTCTTC
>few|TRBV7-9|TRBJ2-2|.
CASSLELDYTGELFF
TGTGCCAGCAGCTTAGAGTTGGATTACACCGGGGAGCTGTTTTTT
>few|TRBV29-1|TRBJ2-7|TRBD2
CSVVGGIGYEQYF
TGCAGCGTTGTGGGAGGGATCGGTTACGAGCAGTACTTC
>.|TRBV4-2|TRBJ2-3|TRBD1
CANSQERGHNGGLTDTQYF
TGTGCCAACAGCCAAGAAAGGGGGCATAACGGAGGCCTCACAGATACGCAGTATTTT
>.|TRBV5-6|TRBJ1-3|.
CASSLWGTGNTIYF
TGTGCCAGCAGCTTGTGGGGGACTGGAAACACCATATATTTT
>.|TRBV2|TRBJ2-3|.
CASSFPRAAVGDTQYF
TGTGCCAGCAGTTTTCCCCGGGCGGCGGTAGGAGATACGCAGTATTTT
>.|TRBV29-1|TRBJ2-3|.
CSVGSAGLTDTQYF
TGCAGCGTTGGCTCCGCTGGACTCACAGATACGCAGTATTTT
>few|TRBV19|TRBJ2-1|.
CASSRGRGSEQFF
TGTGCCAGTAGTCGCGGGCGGGGATCTGAGCAGTTCTTC
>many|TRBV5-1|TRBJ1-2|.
CASSEGPEGGYTF
TGCGCCAGCAGCGAGGGACCGGAGGGCGGCTACACCTTC
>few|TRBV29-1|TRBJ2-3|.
CSVYTDTQYF
TGCAGCGTGTACACAGATACGCAGTATTTT
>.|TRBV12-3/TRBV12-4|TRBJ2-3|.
CASSLSTGFTDTQYF
TGTGCCAGCAGTTTATCTACGGGGTTCACAGATACGCAGTATTTT
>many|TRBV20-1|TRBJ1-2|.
CSPEGSYGYTF
TGCAGCCCGGAAGGGAGCTATGGCTACACCTTC
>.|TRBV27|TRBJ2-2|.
CASSLGLGELFF
TGTGCCAGCAGTTTGGGCCTCGGGGAGCTGTTTTTT
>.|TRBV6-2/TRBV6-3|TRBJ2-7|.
CASSYHPSNYEQYF
TGTGCCAGCAGTTACCACCCTAGTAACTACGAGCAGTACTTC
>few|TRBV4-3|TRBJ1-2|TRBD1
CASSRTIDRGPNYGYTF
TGCGCCAGCAGCCGTACTATAGACAGGGGCCCTAACTATGGCTACACCTTC
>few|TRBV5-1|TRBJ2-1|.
CASSLRVQLIDNEQFF
TGCGCCAGCAGCTTGCGAGTACAGCTAATTGACAATGAGCAGTTCTTC
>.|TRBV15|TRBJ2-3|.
CATRGMADTQYF
TGTGCCACCAGGGGGATGGCAGATACGCAGTATTTT
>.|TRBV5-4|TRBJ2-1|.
CDSSPWGQGDDEQFF
TGTGACAGCAGCCCCTGGGGGCAGGGAGACGATGAGCAGTTCTTC
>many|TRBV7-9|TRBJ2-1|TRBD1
CASSWTGGTNNEQFF
TGTGCCAGCAGTTGGACAGGGGGTACCAACAATGAGCAGTTCTTC